This T cell receptor beta chain derives from a study of blood T cell repertoires in COVID-19. This clone was recorded only once. The repertoire was sequenced with immunoSEQ multiplex PCR; TCRdb's copy has only in-frame clones and lacks some. Of hundreds of thousands of clones detected, approximately 90% appear once; the ten largest clones hold nearly 2%. Sequenced: PBMCs or T cells enriched from blood (not recorded which). This TCR came from a woman aged 18 to 35 with acute COVID-19.

In DNA, the CDR3 is TGTGCCTGGAAACCGGGACTCGCGCGGCCCTACGAGCAGTACTTC. Amino acid sequence: CAWKPGLARPYEQYF. The V and J genes are TRBV30 and TRBJ2-7, with D perhaps TRBD2 (6 bases). This CDR3 region has 15 residues. Germline-derived CDR1 and CDR2 are GTSNPN and SVGIG (reference sequence). V shed 4 bases and J shed 2 bases, with 18 bases lying between them. Using reference TRBV30 and TRBJ2-7 for the parts outside the CDR3, the full variable domain is SQTIHQWPATLVQPVGSPLSLECTVEGTSNPNLYWYRQAAGRGLQLLFYSVGIGQISSEVPQNLSASRPQDRQFILSSKKLLLSDSGFYLCAWKPGLARPYEQYFGPGTRLTVT.